These T cell receptor beta chains were read from a single sample in a study of neurological immune-mediated disorders. TCRdb reanalysed the 5' RACE reads using MiXCR and keeps one entry per CDR3 protein. Of 40,000 to 45,000 distinct CDR3 sequences in the sample, 10% to 15% were seen once. The sequenced material came from PBMCs. These receptors came from a female donor in good health. The CDR3 runs from the conserved cysteine through the conserved F or W. D genes are given only for firm matches. A clone size is listed for some rows: how often the clone was seen (once, few, many), or a class if it is expanded.

many TRBJ2-4 NA TRBV20-1 CSARPDSFGKNIQYF TGCAGTGCTAGACCCGACAGTTTTGGCAAAAACATTCAGTACTTC
once TRBJ2-3 TRBD1 TRBV12-3/TRBV12-4 CASRPGQGFEDTQYF TGTGCCAGCAGGCCTGGACAGGGGTTCGAAGATACGCAGTATTTT
many TRBJ2-4 TRBD1 TRBV20-1 CSASGGTGGTKNIQYF TGCAGTGCTAGTGGCGGGACAGGGGGGACCAAAAACATTCAGTACTTC
many TRBJ2-5 NA TRBV5-1 CASSVGQRQETQYF TGCGCCAGCAGCGTCGGACAGCGACAAGAGACCCAGTACTTC
many TRBJ2-7 NA TRBV27 CASSLSTGPTYEQYF TGTGCCAGCAGTTTATCGACAGGTCCCACCTACGAGCAGTACTTC
many TRBJ1-5 NA TRBV27 CASSAGTRNQPQHF TGTGCCAGCTCCGCAGGGACGCGCAATCAGCCCCAGCATTTT
many TRBJ1-2 NA TRBV3-1 CASSQEGQPYGYTF TGTGCCAGCAGCCAAGAAGGGCAGCCCTATGGCTACACCTTC
many TRBJ2-6 NA TRBV24-1 CATGGGSGNVLTF TGTGCCACCGGAGGGGGTTCGGGCAACGTCCTGACTTTC
NA TRBJ2-1 TRBD2 TRBV5-1 CASSFPFGRYEQFF TGCGCCAGCAGCTTTCCGTTCGGGAGGTATGAGCAGTTCTTC
many TRBJ2-1 NA TRBV29-1 CSVEVTLYNEQFF TGCAGCGTTGAAGTGACGCTTTACAATGAGCAGTTCTTC
many TRBJ1-2 NA TRBV5-1 CASSLPQINYGYTF TGCGCCAGCAGCTTGCCCCAGATCAACTATGGCTACACCTTC
many TRBJ2-3 NA TRBV25-1 CASSARAGSTDTQYF TGTGCCAGCAGTGCCAGGGCAGGGAGCACAGATACGCAGTATTTT
many TRBJ2-1 TRBD2 TRBV2 CASSEPSGINEQFF TGTGCCAGCAGCGAGCCTAGCGGGATCAATGAGCAGTTCTTC
medium-sized TRBJ1-2 NA TRBV20-1 CSATGTAGGYTF TGCAGTGCAACCGGGACCGCGGGTGGCTACACCTTC
many TRBJ2-7 NA TRBV5-1 CASSSGDYAFPNEQYF TGCGCCAGCAGCTCGGGTGACTACGCCTTTCCCAACGAGCAGTACTTC
many TRBJ2-5 TRBD1 TRBV29-1 CSVRPQGAETQYF TGCAGCGTTAGGCCTCAGGGGGCGGAGACCCAGTACTTC
many TRBJ1-2 NA TRBV6-6 CASSYSEALAKYGYTF TGTGCCAGCAGTTACTCTGAGGCCCTGGCTAAGTATGGCTACACCTTC
many TRBJ2-1 NA TRBV5-1 CASSFAFEGEQFF TGCGCCAGCAGCTTCGCTTTCGAGGGTGAGCAGTTCTTC
many TRBJ2-2 NA TRBV14 CASSQGGDHTGEPFF TGTGCCAGCAGCCAAGGTGGGGACCACACCGGGGAGCCGTTTTTT
many TRBJ2-2 TRBD1 TRBV5-4 CASSLQGTYTGELFF TGTGCCAGCAGCTTACAGGGGACCTACACCGGGGAGCTGTTTTTT
many TRBJ2-5 TRBD1 TRBV14 CASSPRTGRETQYF TGTGCCAGCAGCCCTCGGACAGGGCGCGAGACCCAGTACTTC
many TRBJ2-7 NA TRBV7-8 CASSLTGLGFYEQYF TGTGCCAGCAGCCTAACGGGTCTAGGATTCTACGAGCAGTACTTC
many TRBJ2-1 TRBD2 TRBV7-3 CASSPTSGPYNEQFF TGTGCCAGCAGCCCGACTAGCGGACCATACAATGAGCAGTTCTTC
many TRBJ2-1 TRBD2 TRBV5-1 CASRLGLAGNNEQFF TGCGCCAGCAGGTTGGGACTAGCGGGGAACAATGAGCAGTTCTTC
many TRBJ2-7 TRBD1 TRBV5-1 CASSPGQEKPYEQYF TGCGCCAGCAGCCCCGGACAGGAGAAACCTTACGAGCAGTACTTC
many TRBJ2-1 NA TRBV5-1 CASSLAGGTSSYNEQFF TGCGCCAGCAGCTTGGCTGGAGGTACTAGCTCCTACAATGAGCAGTTCTTC
NA TRBJ2-4 NA TRBV5-6 CASSLVCIAKNIQYF TGTGCCAGCAGCTTGGTGTGCATAGCCAAAAACATTCAGTACTTC
many TRBJ1-2 TRBD1 TRBV6-6 CASSPGGFDYGYTF TGTGCCAGCAGTCCAGGGGGCTTCGACTATGGCTACACCTTC
NA TRBJ2-7 TRBD2 TRBV5-5 CVSTLGSGGYYEQYF TGTGTCAGCACCCTGGGGTCGGGAGGATACTACGAGCAGTACTTC
many TRBJ2-7 NA TRBV5-1 CASSHFEASYEQYF TGCGCCAGCAGCCATTTCGAGGCTTCCTACGAGCAGTACTTC
many TRBJ2-2 NA TRBV27 CASSWTANTGELFF TGTGCCAGCAGTTGGACAGCAAACACCGGGGAGCTGTTTTTT
many TRBJ2-7 NA TRBV20-1 CSANSAESSYEQYF TGCAGTGCTAATTCAGCGGAGAGCTCCTACGAGCAGTACTTC
many TRBJ2-7 NA TRBV5-6 CASSFLYEQYF TGTGCCAGCAGCTTTCTCTACGAGCAGTACTTC
many TRBJ1-5 NA TRBV12-3/TRBV12-4 CASSPRGGGISNQPQHF TGTGCCAGCAGTCCGAGGGGGGGCGGTATAAGCAATCAGCCCCAGCATTTT
many TRBJ1-1 NA TRBV12-3/TRBV12-4 CASIKGQVAEAFF TGTGCCAGCATCAAGGGGCAGGTTGCTGAAGCTTTCTTT
many TRBJ2-1 NA TRBV6-6 CASSSERNYNEQFF TGTGCCAGCAGTTCAGAGCGGAACTACAATGAGCAGTTCTTC
many TRBJ2-2 TRBD1 TRBV10-1 CASSPGQGAGTGELFF TGCGCCAGCTCTCCGGGACAGGGGGCCGGCACCGGGGAGCTGTTTTTT
many TRBJ1-4 TRBD1 TRBV20-1 CSAPGQATNEKLFF TGCAGTGCTCCTGGACAGGCAACTAATGAAAAACTGTTTTTT
NA TRBJ2-1 TRBD2 TRBV20-1 CSASGGRAGLGQFF TGCAGTGCTAGTGGCGGGAGGGCCGGGCTCGGGCAGTTCTTC
many TRBJ2-3 NA TRBV11-2 CASSGYGTTVDTQYF TGTGCCAGCAGCGGATACGGGACCACCGTCGATACGCAGTATTTT
NA TRBJ2-7 NA TRBV5-6 CASTRGRTYEQYF TGTGCCAGCACCCGGGGGCGCACCTACGAGCAGTACTTC
NA TRBJ2-1 NA TRBV27 CASSLIPSANEHFF TGTGCCAGCAGTTTAATACCCTCGGCCAATGAGCATTTCTTC
NA TRBJ1-1 NA TRBV7-9 CASSPPGRSDSEAFF TGTGCCAGCAGCCCTCCAGGACGGTCTGATTCTGAAGCTTTCTTT
many TRBJ2-1 TRBD2 TRBV5-1 CASSLAAGVSEQFF TGCGCCAGCAGCTTGGCAGCGGGAGTCTCTGAGCAGTTCTTC